This T cell receptor beta chain was retrieved from a study of blood T cell repertoires in COVID-19. Germline V lookup: CDR1 SGHNT, CDR2 YYREEE (reference sequence). With 2 bases clipped from V and 4 bases from J, the junction kept 5 bases outside the gene matches. This CDR3 is 16 amino acids long. Study processing details: Amplification of reference gene primers provided the estimated nucleated cell counts. Generated by immunoSEQ multiplex PCR, the TCRdb table keeps only in-frame clones and is missing some. That table is the source of V, J and clone size, and D and trimming were worked out from the DNA. This sample has some 30,000 clones, with around 82% found just once.

The chain carries TRBV5-4 and TRBJ2-5; 13 bases align to TRBD2. The clonotype was recovered from a man aged 80 or over with active COVID-19. The source material was peripheral blood. CDR3 amino acids: CASSLPGLAGSETQYF. The CDR3 DNA follows: TGTGCCAGCAGCTTACCGGGACTAGCGGGGTCAGAGACCCAGTACTTC.